The T cell receptor (beta chain) under discussion was sequenced for a study of T cell repertoires in cytomegalovirus infection. Background on the study: The authors relied on CMV epitopes, both recently identified HLA-C-restricted and well-studied HLA-B-restricted. CMV infection together with matching HLA type was indicated by public TCR beta signatures. Study-level points and caveats: There were HLA-C-restricted CMV-specific TCR beta clonotypes dominating the ex vivo response. Summed frequency of public TCR beta families distinguished CMV carriers with the relevant HLA.

TCRdb re-called the reads with MiXCR, one entry per CDR3 protein. The sample lists some 900,000 distinct CDR3 sequences, about 31% occurring once. Germline assignment: CDR1 MNHEY and CDR2 SMNVEV (reference sequence). The CDR3 runs 17 residues. Trimming pared 2 bases from V and 2 bases from J, leaving 17 bases between. In its sample, this clonotype was seen a few times. Its antigen is unidentified. This sample comprised cultured CD8+ T cells from PBMCs, obtained from culture after CMV antigen stimulation. The receptor comes from a human donor in good health (CMV status not recorded). Some clones in this sample may be carry-over from other donors' samples. The chain joins TRBV27 to TRBJ2-3; the D call may be TRBD1 or TRBD2 (5 bases each). The CDR3 is CASSLNLVSGPTDTQYF. In nucleotides, the CDR3 is TGTGCCAGCAGTTTAAATTTGGTTTCGGGACCCACAGATACGCAGTATTTT.